This T cell receptor beta chain was sequenced during a study of cytomegalovirus exposure and HLA in healthy donors. As regards this clone: Its antigen is unknown.

The study's findings and limits: TRBV6-2, TRBV6-3 and some other V segments were unresolvable in 87-base-pair reads. An analysis was carried out later, and it reportedly showed fewer N-insertions in an Asian-associated ancestry cluster than the approximately 680-donor mean. With further analysis later on, most CMV-associated TCR beta chains appeared HLA-restricted. Earlier analysis yielded a pattern in which most TCR beta V segments were productive about 90% or about 30% of the time.

The PCR used 60 Vbeta and 13 Jbeta primers. Some clones are missing from TCRdb's copy, which holds only in-frame ones; the method was immunoSEQ multiplex PCR. Among under 200,000 clones listed, approximately 72% were seen once. CDR3 length: 14 residues. V dropped 7 bases and J dropped 3 bases, with 15 bases sitting between them. Germline V lookup: CDR1 LNHDA, CDR2 SQIVND (reference sequence). V and J are TRBV19 and TRBJ1-1, with D possibly TRBD1 on 6 matching bases. This TCR was sampled from a female donor in good health and CMV-seronegative. The sample consisted of PBMCs. The CDR3 sequence: CASTPVGGYTEAFF. The CDR3 DNA is TGTGCCAGTACCCCCGTAGGGGGTTACACTGAAGCTTTCTTT.